What follows are 25 T cell receptor beta chains derived from one specimen sequenced in a study of liver allograft versus peripheral blood T cells. Study as a whole: Repertoires from peripheral blood of liver transplant recipients were compared with those inside their transplanted livers.

TCRdb ran MiXCR on the reads and lists one entry per CDR3 protein. The table includes over 10,000 distinct CDR3 sequences, approximately 30% detected once. Receptors originate from a human patient who had a liver transplant. Some of the T cells may derive from the graft donor.

Details on this clonotype: Given a much more abundant clone one base away, this may be a read error. The CDR3 does not close with the conserved phenylalanine or tryptophan, likely indicating a read error. The J gene is TRBJ2-1, the V gene TRBV6-1; D is tentatively TRBD1 or TRBD2 (5 bases each). V was pared by 4 bases and J by 0 bases, with 10 bases between. CDR3 length: 15 amino acids. CDR1 is MNHNS, CDR2 SASEGT, per germline. The CDR3 sequence is CASSVRGGSYNEQFL. CDR3 nucleotides: TGTGCCAGCAGTGTGAGGGGCGGCTCCTACAATGAGCAGTTCTTG.

Judged by abundance, this clonotype is medium-sized. This CDR3 reads CASSTPTDPYGYTF. The CDR3 bases are TGTGCCAGCAGTACGCCGACGGACCCTTATGGCTACACCTTC. The genes are TRBV6-5 and TRBJ1-2; D is ambiguous. The CDR3 totals 14 residues. The germline CDR1 and CDR2 sequences are MNHEY and SVGAGI. Between the trimmed V and J ends, which lost 5 bases and 5 bases, there was a span of 15 bases.

Turning to this clonotype: This may be a read error: a much more frequent sequence differs by one nucleotide. The chain has TRBV24-1 and TRBJ1-2; a possible D gene is TRBD1 (5 bases). The CDR3 is 15 amino acids. Germline CDR1 reads KGHDR; CDR2 reads SFDVKD. The CDR3 is CASSPGTPVTYGYTF. In DNA, the CDR3 is TGTGCCAGCAGTCCCGGGACGCCGGTAACCTATGGCTACACCTTC.

This clonotype was counted between two and nine times. The chain employs TRBV29-1 and TRBJ1-2; D uncertain. This CDR3 is 12 amino acids long. Germline CDR1 reads SQVTM; CDR2 reads ANQGSEA. Trimming removed 2 bases from V and 0 bases from J, with 4 bases in between. The CDR3 loop reads CSVERANYGYTF. The CDR3 DNA reads as TGCAGCGTTGAAAGGGCTAACTATGGCTACACCTTC. The variable domain in full, completed from reference TRBV29-1 and TRBJ1-2, reads SAVISQKPSRDICQRGTSLTIQCQVDSQVTMMFWYRQQPGQSLTLIATANQGSEATYESGFVIDKFPISRPNLTFSTLTVSNMSPEDSSIYLCSVERANYGYTFGSGTRLTVV.

By share of the sample, this clonotype is medium-sized. The V call is TRBV18, the J call TRBJ2-3; 7 bases agree with TRBD1. The CDR3 spans 17 residues. CDR1 and CDR2 from the germline V gene are KGHSH and LQKENI. V lost 6 bases and J lost 0; bases outside the gene matches: 12. The CDR3 DNA reads as TGTGCCAGCTCGTCCCTTACAGGGGCGACTAGCACAGATACGCAGTATTTT. Its translation is CASSSLTGATSTDTQYF.

Judged by abundance, this clonotype is medium-sized. V is TRBV27 and J is TRBJ2-7; D possibly corresponds to TRBD2 (6 bases). CDR3 length: 14 amino acids. Trimming stripped 6 bases from V and 4 bases from J, with 16 bases between. CDR1 is MNHEY and CDR2 is SMNVEV in the germline V gene (reference sequence). The CDR3 DNA reads as TGTGCCAGCAGCCCGGGGGTGAAACCGTACGAGCAGTACTTC. Translating gives CASSPGVKPYEQYF.

This clonotype ranks as medium-sized (0.01 to 0.1%). This CDR3 reads CSVRTGGSNTGELFF. In DNA, the CDR3 is TGCAGCGTTAGGACAGGGGGCTCCAACACCGGGGAGCTGTTTTTT. The genes are TRBV29-1 and TRBJ2-2; 11 bases align to TRBD1. Germline CDR1 reads SQVTM; CDR2 reads ANQGSEA. With V trimmed by 5 bases and J by 2 bases, 4 bases remained unmatched. This CDR3 has 15 amino acids.

There are many counts of this clonotype. This sequence joins TRBV28 and TRBJ2-2, with D possibly TRBD2 on 6 matching bases. Looked up from germline, CDR1 is MDHEN and CDR2 is SYDVKM. V was shortened by 3 bases and J by 6 bases, with 8 bases between the two germline ends. CDR3 length: 13 residues. The CDR3 sequence is CASSLWRAGELFF. CDR3 in DNA: TGTGCCAGCAGTTTGTGGAGGGCCGGGGAGCTGTTTTTT.

The chain carries TRBV25-1 and TRBJ2-1; 15 bases are a match to TRBD2. From germline, CDR1 is MGHDK and CDR2 SYGVNS. There are 15 residues in the CDR3. With V trimmed by 4 bases and J by 10 bases, 5 bases remained unmatched. The CDR3 DNA is TGTGCCAGCAGTGCGCCGGGACTAGCGGGGGGCGAGCAGTTCTTC. Protein product: CASSAPGLAGGEQFF. The full variable domain, its missing parts supplied by reference TRBV25-1 and TRBJ2-1, is EADIYQTPRYLVIGTGKKITLECSQTMGHDKMYWYQQDPGMELHLIHYSYGVNSTEKGDLSSESTVSRIRTEHFPLTLESARPSHTSQYLCASSAPGLAGGEQFFGPGTRLTVL.

This clonotype was seen a handful of times. Written as DNA, the CDR3 is TGTGCCAGCAGTTTAGGTCCAGAGGACACTGAAGCTTTCTTT. Encoded protein: CASSLGPEDTEAFF. This rearrangement joins TRBV12-3 or TRBV12-4 to TRBJ1-1; D unclear. The CDR3 is 14 residues long. V was clipped by 1 base and J by 3 bases, with 9 bases between them.

This clonotype was seen a few times. The chain uses TRBV28 and TRBJ2-4, with 9 bases that match TRBD1. V lost 5 bases, J lost 7 bases, and 6 bases stayed unmatched. The CDR3 extends over 14 amino acids. Germline V CDR1 and CDR2: MDHEN, SYDVKM. The CDR3 reads CASSPSTGGNIQYF. The CDR3 DNA reads TGTGCCAGCAGTCCATCTACAGGGGGCAACATTCAGTACTTC.

This clonotype rates as medium-sized. This chain joins TRBV6-6 and TRBJ1-3; D unresolved. Germline lookup yields CDR1 MNHNY and CDR2 SVGAGI (reference sequence). This CDR3 has 15 residues. The ends were cut back, 0 bases at V and 0 bases at J, with 6 bases in the middle. The CDR3, as DNA: TGTGCCAGCAGTTACTCGAACCCCTCTGGAAACACCATATATTTT. Translating it yields CASSYSNPSGNTIYF.

V gene TRBV7-2 combines with J gene TRBJ1-4, with 8 bases identical to TRBD1. CDR3 length: 14 amino acids. Germline lookup yields CDR1 SGHTA and CDR2 FQGNSA. The V gene end was trimmed by 5 bases and the J gene end by 8 bases; junction bases not matched to a gene: 7. The CDR3 DNA reads TGTGCCAGCAGCAGGACAGGGAGCGGGGAAAAACTGTTTTTT. Translation gives CASSRTGSGEKLFF.

As regards this clonotype: At one end the junction does not follow the germline gene, possibly because of a read error. The chain carries TRBV10-2 and TRBJ2-4; TRBD2 matches 7 bases. Germline CDR1 and CDR2: WSHSY and SAAADI. CDR3 length: 14 residues. The CDR3 bases are TGCGCCAGCGGAGGCGGGGGAACCAAAGACATTCAGTACTTC. Protein product: CASGGGGTKDIQYF.

This clonotype was counted at least ten times. CDR3 DNA: TGTGCCAGTTCTAAGGGGGGAGCCTACGAGCAGTACTTC. This encodes CASSKGGAYEQYF. The gene calls are TRBV18 and TRBJ2-7; the D call may be TRBD1 or TRBD2 (6 bases each). The V and J ends lost 9 bases and 2 bases respectively, with 14 bases between them. From germline, CDR1 is KGHSH and CDR2 LQKENI. The CDR3 has 13 amino acids.

The chain combines TRBV5-6 with TRBJ1-5; D gene uncertain. Germline CDR1 reads SGHDT; CDR2 reads YYEEEE. V was cut by 3 bases and J by 4 bases, with 5 bases left in between. The CDR3 extends over 12 amino acids. CDR3 region: CASSSGNQPQHF. In DNA form, the CDR3 reads TGTGCCAGCAGCTCGGGAAATCAGCCCCAGCATTTT.

Notes on this clonotype: It may be a read error: a sequence one base away is much more abundant. This chain links TRBV30 with TRBJ1-3; D gene uncertain. Germline V gene data show CDR1 as GTSNPN and CDR2 as SVGIG (reference sequence). Deletions cut 0 bases from V and 0 bases from J, with 12 bases between. There are 16 residues in the CDR3. CDR3 amino acids: CAWSVWPNYSGNTIYF. The CDR3 DNA sequence: TGTGCCTGGAGTGTATGGCCCAACTACTCTGGAAACACCATATATTTT.

This clonotype is medium-sized by share. The rearrangement uses TRBV6-1 and TRBJ2-1; no clear D gene. The V gene's germline CDR1 is MNHNS and CDR2 SASEGT. This CDR3 has 13 residues. V was trimmed by 8 bases and J by 1 base, leaving 9 bases between them. CDR3 sequence: CASLQSSYNEQFF. The CDR3 nucleotides are TGTGCCAGCTTGCAGTCTTCCTACAATGAGCAGTTCTTC.

Relative to its sample, this clonotype is medium-sized. This rearrangement joins TRBV7-9 to TRBJ2-1; the match to TRBD2 covers 8 bases. The J segment lost 5 bases and the V segment lost 5 bases, leaving 11 bases of the junction unmatched. The CDR3 loop spans 16 amino acids. CDR1 and CDR2 from the germline V gene are SEHNR and FQNEAQ (reference sequence). The CDR3 nucleotides read TGTGCCAGCAGCCATGGGGGCGGGAGGCGCCACAATGAGCAGTTCTTC. As protein: CASSHGGGRRHNEQFF.

The chain joins TRBV15 to TRBJ1-4, with a possible D match to TRBD1 (6 bases). V was pared by 0 bases and J by 6 bases, with 11 bases between. This CDR3 contains 15 residues. Germline CDR1 is LNHNV and CDR2 is YYDKDF (reference sequence). CDR3 nucleotide sequence: TGTGCCACCAGCAGAGAGGGACACCCGGATGAAAAACTGTTTTTT. It encodes CATSREGHPDEKLFF.

The gene calls are TRBV28 and TRBJ2-7; 7 nucleotides agree with TRBD1. This CDR3 comprises 13 residues. Germline V lookup: CDR1 MDHEN, CDR2 SYDVKM. Trimming at V came to 8 bases and at J to 0 bases, leaving 4 bases not matched to a gene. The CDR3 here is CASGRQGSYEQYF. CDR3 nucleotides: TGTGCCAGCGGCCGACAGGGCTCCTACGAGCAGTACTTC. Full variable domain (outside the CDR3, taken from reference TRBV28 and TRBJ2-7): DVKVTQSSRYLVKRTGEKVFLECVQDMDHENMFWYRQDPGLGLRLIYFSYDVKMKEKGDIPEGYSVSREKKERFSLILESASTNQTSMYLCASGRQGSYEQYFGPGTRLTVT.

CDR3 DNA sequence: TGTGCCAGCACTCCACAGGGCTACGAGCAGTACTTC. Protein product: CASTPQGYEQYF. The V gene is TRBV6-1, the J gene TRBJ2-7, with D possibly TRBD1 on 6 matching bases. The CDR3 totals 12 residues. Trimming took 7 bases from V and 3 from J, leaving 10 bases between them. Germline values: CDR1 MNHNS, CDR2 SASEGT.

About this clonotype itself: A read error may explain this, as a much larger clone is one base away. The chain has TRBV6-6 and TRBJ2-3; D is uncertain. Germline V lookup: CDR1 MNHNY, CDR2 SVGAGI (reference sequence). The CDR3 runs to 14 residues. The CDR3 sequence is CANSYGQSTDTQYF. The DNA for the CDR3 is TGTGCCAACAGTTACGGCCAGAGCACAGATACGCAGTATTTT.

The J gene is TRBJ2-2, the V gene TRBV11-2, with 8 bases lining up with TRBD2. CDR3 length: 15 residues. With 6 bases clipped from V and 0 bases from J, the junction kept 3 bases outside the gene matches. Germline V gives CDR1 SGHAT, CDR2 FQNNGV. As DNA, the CDR3 is TGTGCCAGCAGAGCCGGGGGGGCGAACACCGGGGAGCTGTTTTTT. It translates to CASRAGGANTGELFF.

By proportion, this clonotype is medium-sized. J is TRBJ2-5 and V is TRBV6-1, with 11 positions matching TRBD2. The germline V gene has CDR1 MNHNS and CDR2 SASEGT. The CDR3 is 17 amino acids. Trimming removed 7 bases from V and 5 bases from J; junction bases left unmatched: 15. The CDR3 sequence: CASTGGLAGTLGETQYF. The CDR3 nucleotides are TGTGCCAGCACCGGAGGACTAGCGGGCACCCTTGGGGAGACCCAGTACTTC.